These T cell receptor beta chains were read from a single sample in a study of vaccination effects on CD4 cells after COVID-19. Sequencing was performed with immunoSEQ multiplex PCR; in TCRdb, only in-frame clones are kept and a portion is missing. The table shows about 79,000 clones, with around 74% occurring only once. Antigen specificity for these receptors is unknown. This sample comprised CD4+ T cells from PBMCs cultured with HCoV-229E spike peptides, obtained before COVID-19 vaccination. Receptors originate from a human donor who received a COVID-19 vaccine. Both conserved end residues are part of each CDR3. Fields, in order: D gene, V gene, J gene, clone size, CDR3 protein, CDR3 DNA. A D gene is named only where the DNA matches it firmly. Some rows mark clone size as missing; the rest say once, few, many or name a class of expanded clone.

NA,TRBV19,TRBJ2-3,NA,CASRTVGTDTQYF,TGTGCCAGTAGGACGGTCGGGACAGATACGCAGTATTTT
NA,TRBV24-1,TRBJ2-1,few,CATSEGYNEQFF,TGTGCCACCAGTGAAGGATACAATGAGCAGTTCTTC
TRBD1,TRBV7-2,TRBJ1-4,NA,CASSIPPGQGDEKLFF,TGTGCCAGCAGCATACCCCCGGGACAGGGTGATGAAAAACTGTTTTTT
NA,TRBV4-1,TRBJ2-5,NA,CASSQRGAEETQYF,TGCGCCAGCAGCCAAAGAGGGGCGGAAGAGACCCAGTACTTC
NA,TRBV5-5,TRBJ1-5,NA,CASSLRGDTENQPQHF,TGTGCCAGCAGCTTGCGCGGTGACACCGAAAATCAGCCCCAGCATTTT
NA,TRBV24-1,TRBJ1-5,NA,CATSGQTGNSNQPQHF,TGTGCCACCAGTGGCCAAACAGGGAATAGCAATCAGCCCCAGCATTTT
TRBD2,TRBV5-1,TRBJ2-3,NA,CASSPSGGGQRDTQYF,TGCGCCAGCAGCCCCTCCGGGGGGGGGCAGAGAGATACGCAGTATTTT
TRBD1,TRBV2,TRBJ1-6,few,CASGTDRGTGTLHF,TGTGCCAGCGGGACAGACAGGGGAACGGGAACCCTCCACTTT
NA,TRBV7-9,TRBJ1-4,NA,CASSRNAGGTNEKLFF,TGTGCCAGCAGCCGGAATGCCGGGGGGACTAATGAAAAACTGTTTTTT
NA,TRBV19,TRBJ1-6,few,CASTQREGSPLHF,TGTGCCAGTACCCAACGGGAGGGATCACCCCTCCACTTT
TRBD1,TRBV27,TRBJ1-1,NA,CASSLLGTGFMNTEAFF,TGTGCCAGCAGTTTATTAGGGACAGGGTTCATGAACACTGAAGCTTTCTTT
NA,TRBV29-1,TRBJ1-1,NA,CSSHGDSTEAFF,TGCAGCTCCCACGGGGATTCCACTGAAGCTTTCTTT
NA,TRBV28,TRBJ1-2,NA,CASSLQFGNYGYTF,TGTGCCAGCAGTTTACAGTTCGGGAACTATGGCTACACCTTC
NA,TRBV19,TRBJ1-1,NA,CASSIGVGTEAFF,TGTGCCAGTAGTATTGGGGTAGGCACTGAAGCTTTCTTT
NA,TRBV18,TRBJ1-2,NA,CASSPPGHSNYGYTF,TGTGCCAGCTCACCACCGGGGCACTCTAACTATGGCTACACCTTC
TRBD1,TRBV28,TRBJ1-3,once,CATGPGTAGNTIYF,TGTGCCACCGGCCCAGGGACAGCCGGAAACACCATATATTTT
NA,TRBV6-5,TRBJ2-3,NA,CASRPWGLEGNTQYF,TGTGCCAGCAGGCCCTGGGGCCTGGAGGGGAATACGCAGTATTTT